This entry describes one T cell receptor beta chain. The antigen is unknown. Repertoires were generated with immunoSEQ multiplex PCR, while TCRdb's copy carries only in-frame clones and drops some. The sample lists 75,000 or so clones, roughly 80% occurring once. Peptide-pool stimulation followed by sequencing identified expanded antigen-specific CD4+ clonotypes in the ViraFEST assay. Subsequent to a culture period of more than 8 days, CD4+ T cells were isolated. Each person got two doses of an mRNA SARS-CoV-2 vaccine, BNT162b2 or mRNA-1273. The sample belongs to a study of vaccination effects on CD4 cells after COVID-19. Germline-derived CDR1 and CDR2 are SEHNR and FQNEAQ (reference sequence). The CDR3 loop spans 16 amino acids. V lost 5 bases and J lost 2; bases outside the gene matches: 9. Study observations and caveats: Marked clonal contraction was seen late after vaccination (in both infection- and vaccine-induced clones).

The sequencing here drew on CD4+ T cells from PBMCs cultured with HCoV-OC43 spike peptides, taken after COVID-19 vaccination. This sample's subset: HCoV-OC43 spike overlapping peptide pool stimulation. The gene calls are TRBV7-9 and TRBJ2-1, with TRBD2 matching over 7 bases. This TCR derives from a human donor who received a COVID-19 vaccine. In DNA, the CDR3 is TGTGCCAGCAGCCGTTCGAGCGGGGTTCCCTACAATGAGCAGTTCTTC. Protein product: CASSRSSGVPYNEQFF.